This is a list of T cell receptor beta chains from one sample in a study of blood T cell repertoires in COVID-19. The table came from immunoSEQ multiplex PCR; TCRdb's copy has only in-frame clones and leaves some out. The profile shows over 400,000 clones, approximately 85% of them singletons. The sample consisted of peripheral blood. The receptor source for this set is a human donor in a cohort sampled during active COVID-19. CDR3s include the opening cysteine and the closing phenylalanine or tryptophan. The D gene is left open where the match is weak. Clone sizes are given selectively: once, few, many, or a class where the clone is expanded.

clone_size: once
d_call: -
cdr3_length: 14
j_call: TRBJ2-4
v_call: TRBV6-5
cdr3_aa: CASSFTTGTSIQYF
cdr3_nt: TGTGCCAGCAGTTTCACTACCGGGACAAGCATTCAGTACTTC

clone_size: -
d_call: TRBD1
cdr3_length: 15
j_call: TRBJ2-5
v_call: TRBV3-1/TRBV3-2
cdr3_aa: CASSHRTGGGETQYF
cdr3_nt: TGTGCCAGCAGCCACAGGACAGGGGGAGGCGAGACCCAGTACTTC

clone_size: once
d_call: TRBD1
cdr3_length: 15
j_call: TRBJ1-4
v_call: TRBV2
cdr3_aa: CASSGGQGGLEKLFF
cdr3_nt: TGTGCCAGCAGTGGCGGACAGGGGGGTTTAGAAAAACTGTTTTTT

clone_size: -
d_call: -
cdr3_length: 16
j_call: TRBJ1-2
v_call: TRBV10-3
cdr3_aa: CAISPEAGPKGGGYTF
cdr3_nt: TGTGCCATCAGTCCAGAGGCAGGGCCCAAGGGTGGTGGCTACACCTTC

clone_size: -
d_call: -
cdr3_length: 18
j_call: TRBJ2-3
v_call: TRBV7-6
cdr3_aa: CASSLGSSSGTSTDTQYF
cdr3_nt: TGTGCCAGCAGCTTAGGTTCTAGTAGCGGAACTAGCACAGATACGCAGTATTTT

clone_size: -
d_call: -
cdr3_length: 14
j_call: TRBJ2-7
v_call: TRBV18
cdr3_aa: CASSPPVQPYEQYF
cdr3_nt: TGTGCCAGCTCACCACCGGTACAGCCCTACGAGCAGTACTTC

clone_size: -
d_call: -
cdr3_length: 13
j_call: TRBJ1-1
v_call: TRBV29-1
cdr3_aa: CSVEESGGSEAFF
cdr3_nt: TGCAGCGTTGAAGAGTCAGGAGGATCTGAAGCTTTCTTT

clone_size: -
d_call: -
cdr3_length: 16
j_call: TRBJ2-1
v_call: TRBV11-2
cdr3_aa: CASSFYPSLSYNEQFF
cdr3_nt: TGTGCCAGCAGCTTTTATCCGAGCCTTTCCTACAATGAGCAGTTCTTC

clone_size: -
d_call: TRBD2
cdr3_length: 15
j_call: TRBJ2-1
v_call: TRBV7-3
cdr3_aa: CASSPLAGAYNEQFF
cdr3_nt: TGTGCCAGCAGTCCACTAGCGGGGGCTTACAATGAGCAGTTCTTC

clone_size: few
d_call: -
cdr3_length: 14
j_call: TRBJ1-2
v_call: TRBV28
cdr3_aa: CASSLPGVYDGYTF
cdr3_nt: TGTGCCAGCAGTTTGCCAGGGGTATATGATGGCTACACCTTC

clone_size: once
d_call: TRBD1
cdr3_length: 14
j_call: TRBJ2-5
v_call: TRBV7-8
cdr3_aa: CASSSDRVTETQYF
cdr3_nt: TGTGCCAGCAGCTCGGACAGGGTAACAGAGACCCAGTACTTC

clone_size: -
d_call: -
cdr3_length: 13
j_call: TRBJ1-4
v_call: TRBV19
cdr3_aa: CASSIQTNEKLFF
cdr3_nt: TGTGCCAGTAGTATCCAAACTAATGAAAAACTGTTTTTT

clone_size: -
d_call: -
cdr3_length: 14
j_call: TRBJ2-3
v_call: TRBV20-1
cdr3_aa: CSASLSGLPNTQYF
cdr3_nt: TGCAGTGCTAGTCTTTCGGGACTCCCGAATACGCAGTATTTT

clone_size: -
d_call: -
cdr3_length: 15
j_call: TRBJ1-1
v_call: TRBV18
cdr3_aa: CASSPPAGANTEAFF
cdr3_nt: TGTGCCAGCTCACCACCGGCGGGGGCGAACACTGAAGCTTTCTTT

clone_size: -
d_call: TRBD1
cdr3_length: 15
j_call: TRBJ1-1
v_call: TRBV4-2
cdr3_aa: CASSQGDRLNTEAFF
cdr3_nt: TGTGCCAGCAGCCAAGGGGACAGATTGAACACTGAAGCTTTCTTT

clone_size: -
d_call: -
cdr3_length: 16
j_call: TRBJ2-1
v_call: TRBV18
cdr3_aa: CASSPRETGVLNEQFF
cdr3_nt: TGTGCCAGCTCACCACGGGAGACTGGGGTCTTGAATGAGCAGTTCTTC

clone_size: -
d_call: TRBD1
cdr3_length: 15
j_call: TRBJ1-5
v_call: TRBV6-5
cdr3_aa: CASTASSGGGQPQHF
cdr3_nt: TGTGCCAGCACCGCCTCCTCAGGGGGCGGTCAGCCCCAGCATTTT

clone_size: -
d_call: -
cdr3_length: 13
j_call: TRBJ2-7
v_call: TRBV6-6
cdr3_aa: CASSLGSSYEQYF
cdr3_nt: TGTGCCAGCAGTTTGGGGAGCTCCTACGAGCAGTACTTC

clone_size: -
d_call: -
cdr3_length: 12
j_call: TRBJ2-7
v_call: TRBV30
cdr3_aa: CAWSAPRYEQYF
cdr3_nt: TGTGCCTGGAGTGCCCCTAGGTACGAGCAGTACTTC